Each of the 28 T cell receptor beta chains below was sequenced from the same sample in a study of T-cell memory formation after mild COVID-19. In TCRdb, the 5' RACE reads were re-called with MiXCR into one record per CDR3 protein. The sample consists of 450,000 to 650,000 distinct CDR3 sequences, more than 15% of them appearing once. The sequenced sample consisted of PBMCs or a T cell subset sorted from them (not recorded which). These TCRs come from an adult woman who had mild COVID-19 (a few samples of this study predate the infection). Cell type and time point are not known.

The V gene is TRBV4-2, the J gene TRBJ1-5; D is unresolved. Deletions cut 0 bases from V and 9 bases from J, with 15 bases between. Germline V gives CDR1 LGHNA, CDR2 YNFKEQ. The CDR3 length is 15 residues. CDR3: CASSQEVNTVRPQHF. DNA of the CDR3: TGTGCCAGCAGCCAAGAGGTAAATACCGTACGGCCCCAGCATTTT.

This clonotype turned up a few times. The chain combines TRBV6-1 with TRBJ1-1, with TRBD1 matching over 9 bases. CDR3 length: 14 amino acids. Germline CDR1 MNHNS, CDR2 SASEGT. The J segment lost 2 bases and the V segment lost 7 bases, leaving 5 bases of the junction unmatched. The CDR3 DNA sequence: TGTGCCAGCAACCCACAGGGGGCCAACACTGAAGCTTTCTTT. Translated: CASNPQGANTEAFF.

The V call is TRBV2, the J call TRBJ2-1; the D is unclear. Germline lookup yields CDR1 SNHLY and CDR2 FYNNEI. The CDR3 sequence is 12 residues long. V dropped 1 base and J dropped 6 bases, with 4 bases sitting between them. CDR3 sequence reads: CASSEEVNEQFF. Here the CDR3 DNA reads TGTGCCAGCAGTGAAGAAGTCAATGAGCAGTTCTTC. Full variable domain (rest looked up from reference TRBV2 and TRBJ2-1): EPEVTQTPSHQVTQMGQEVILRCVPISNHLYFYWYRQILGQKVEFLVSFYNNEISEKSEIFDDQFSVERPDGSNFTLKIRSTKLEDSAMYFCASSEEVNEQFFGPGTRLTVL.

The chain has TRBV5-4 and TRBJ1-6, with D hard to call. Germline-derived CDR1 and CDR2 are SGHNT and YYREEE (reference sequence). V lost 0 bases and J lost 8, with 6 bases in between. There are 13 residues in the CDR3. CDR3 coding DNA: TGTGCCAGCAGCTTGGATCGGTATTCACCCCTCCACTTT. Its translation: CASSLDRYSPLHF.

This clonotype was seen more than once but under ten times. CDR3 loop: CASSGRAYNEQFF. CDR3 sequence (DNA): TGTGCCAGCAGTGGCCGAGCCTACAATGAGCAGTTCTTC. The V gene is TRBV2, the J gene TRBJ2-1; no reliable D call. The CDR3 sequence is 13 residues long. The germline V gene encodes CDR1 SNHLY and CDR2 FYNNEI. The V end lost 4 bases, the J end lost 2 bases, and 6 bases lay between the germline ends.

The genes are TRBV5-1 and TRBJ2-3; the D call may be TRBD1 or TRBD2 (5 bases each). This CDR3 is built from 15 residues. V shed 4 bases and J shed 0 bases, with 12 bases lying between them. Germline V lookup: CDR1 SGHRS, CDR2 YFSETQ. The CDR3 DNA sequence: TGCGCCAGCAGCCCCGGGGCCCCTAGCACAGATACGCAGTATTTT. Translated: CASSPGAPSTDTQYF.

The rearrangement links TRBV19 to TRBJ2-7; 9 bases match TRBD1. This CDR3 is 14 amino acids long. With 4 bases clipped from V and 3 bases from J, the junction kept 4 bases outside the gene matches. Germline V gene data show CDR1 as LNHDA and CDR2 as SQIVND (reference sequence). CDR3 sequence (DNA): TGTGCCAGTAGTAAACGGACAGGGGACTACGAGCAGTACTTC. This encodes CASSKRTGDYEQYF.

V is TRBV7-8 and J is TRBJ1-6, with TRBD1 identical over 7 bases. J lost 7 bases, V lost 5 bases, and 11 bases had no gene match. Germline CDR1 SGHVS, CDR2 FQNEAQ. This CDR3 spans 16 amino acids. The CDR3: CASSPLSGGGNSPLHF. The CDR3, as DNA: TGTGCCAGCAGCCCACTATCGGGAGGGGGCAATTCACCCCTCCACTTT.

V usage is TRBV7-9 and J usage is TRBJ2-7; D is possibly TRBD2 (6 bases). The CDR3 sequence is 14 residues long. Germline-derived CDR1 and CDR2 are SEHNR and FQNEAQ (reference sequence). V was pared by 0 bases and J by 0 bases, with 6 bases between. CDR3 protein: CASSLAEGSYEQYF. The DNA of the CDR3 is TGTGCCAGCAGCTTAGCGGAGGGCTCCTACGAGCAGTACTTC.

The rearrangement uses TRBV27 and TRBJ2-7; D remains unclear. V dropped 9 bases and J dropped 4 bases, with 16 bases sitting between them. The CDR3 consists of 13 residues. Germline CDR1 MNHEY, CDR2 SMNVEV (reference sequence). The CDR3 DNA reads TGTGCCAGTATGAGCTTGGGGAATTACGAGCAGTACTTC. Translation gives CASMSLGNYEQYF.

Only a few counts were recorded for this clonotype. The J gene is TRBJ2-3, the V gene TRBV27, with 8 bases lining up with TRBD2. Trimming cost V 3 bases and J 2 bases; bases outside gene matches: 10. Germline V CDR1 and CDR2: MNHEY, SMNVEV (reference sequence). The CDR3 sequence is 17 residues long. In nucleotides, the CDR3 is TGTGCCAGCAGTTTCGGGTTCGGGGGGGGGCTCACAGATACGCAGTATTTT. Its translation is CASSFGFGGGLTDTQYF.

The genes are TRBV24-1 and TRBJ2-3; the D gene is possibly TRBD1 (6 bases). The CDR3 has 15 amino acids. Germline values: CDR1 KGHDR, CDR2 SFDVKD. V was pared by 5 bases and J by 0 bases, with 11 bases between. The CDR3 DNA is TGTGCCACCAGTGGAGGGGGTTCCAGCACAGATACGCAGTATTTT. Protein sequence: CATSGGGSSTDTQYF.

The J gene is TRBJ2-7, the V gene TRBV4-3; D gene uncertain. The ends were cut back, 0 bases at V and 7 bases at J, with 13 bases in the middle. This CDR3 has 14 amino acids. The germline V gene has CDR1 LGHNA and CDR2 YSLEER. CDR3 DNA sequence: TGCGCCAGCAGCCAAGATTTAAGCAATCGGGAGCAGTACTTC. Translation: CASSQDLSNREQYF.

The CDR3 region is CASSYRGGRGDEQFF. The CDR3 DNA follows: TGTGCCAGCAGTTACAGAGGCGGGAGGGGGGATGAGCAGTTCTTC. The V and J genes are TRBV6-5 and TRBJ2-1, with 9 bases identical to TRBD2. V lost 2 bases and J lost 8; bases outside the gene matches: 7. From germline, CDR1 is MNHEY and CDR2 SVGAGI. The CDR3 runs 15 residues.

This clonotype has just a few counts. The V and J genes are TRBV15 and TRBJ1-4; D remains ambiguous. This CDR3 region has 14 residues. The germline V gene encodes CDR1 LNHNV and CDR2 YYDKDF (reference sequence). V was cut by 1 base and J by 5 bases, with 8 bases left in between. In nucleotides, the CDR3 is TGTGCCACCAGCAGAGGCTCGGGAAATGAAAAACTGTTTTTT. Its translation: CATSRGSGNEKLFF.

The chain joins TRBV7-8 to TRBJ2-3, with 7 nucleotides matching TRBD2. The junction had 9 bases not matched to a gene; V was cut back by 5 bases and J by 4 bases. The CDR3 loop spans 15 amino acids. Germline-derived CDR1 and CDR2 are SGHVS and FQNEAQ. The CDR3 coding sequence is TGTGCCAGCAGCGTGGCGGGGGAAGTCCCAGATACGCAGTATTTT. It translates to CASSVAGEVPDTQYF.

J is TRBJ2-3 and V is TRBV30, with D possibly matching TRBD1 (6 bases). The CDR3 is 14 residues long. Germline V gives CDR1 GTSNPN, CDR2 SVGIG (reference sequence). V was pared by 3 bases and J by 0 bases, with 10 bases between. The CDR3 DNA reads as TGTGCCTGGAGGTGGGGGCCAAGCACAGATACGCAGTATTTT. It specifies CAWRWGPSTDTQYF.

Only a few counts were recorded for this clonotype. This rearrangement joins TRBV4-2 to TRBJ1-1; D is perhaps TRBD1 (6 bases). The V gene lost 0 bases and the J gene lost 1 base, with 15 bases spanning the gap. The CDR3 loop spans 17 amino acids. The germline V gene has CDR1 LGHNA and CDR2 YNFKEQ. The CDR3 loop is CASSQDRRRGANTEAFF. The CDR3 DNA reads as TGTGCCAGCAGCCAAGATCGACGGAGGGGGGCGAACACTGAAGCTTTCTTT.

V is TRBV10-3 and J is TRBJ1-6, with 7 bases fitting TRBD1. Germline values: CDR1 ENHRY, CDR2 SYGVKD. V lost 9 bases, J lost 10 bases, and 6 bases stayed unmatched. The CDR3 runs 12 residues. The CDR3 spells CAMGQPGSPLHF. CDR3 nucleotide sequence: TGTGCCATGGGACAGCCAGGATCACCCCTCCACTTT.

In its sample, this clonotype was seen a few times. The chain is built from TRBV7-2 and TRBJ1-2; D is undetermined. CDR3 size: 14 residues. Trimming cost V 7 bases and J 4 bases, with 16 bases left between them. Germline CDR1 SGHTA, CDR2 FQGNSA. CDR3: CASINPWPVYGYTF. The CDR3, as DNA: TGTGCCAGCATCAACCCGTGGCCGGTCTATGGCTACACCTTC.

The chain links TRBV12-3 or TRBV12-4 to TRBJ1-6; perhaps TRBD1 as D (5 bases). Deletions cut 1 base from V and 5 bases from J, with 9 bases between. The CDR3 runs to 15 residues. The CDR3: CASSLGGTDNSPLHF. The CDR3 bases are TGTGCCAGCAGTTTAGGAGGGACCGATAATTCACCCCTCCACTTT.

This chain links TRBV7-9 with TRBJ1-1; the D gene is possibly TRBD1 (6 bases). Germline V gene data show CDR1 as SEHNR and CDR2 as FQNEAQ (reference sequence). This CDR3 comprises 14 residues. V shed 5 bases and J shed 4 bases, with 14 bases lying between them. CDR3 in amino acids: CASSPVTGTTEAFF. For the CDR3, the DNA is TGTGCCAGCAGCCCGGTAACAGGGACCACTGAAGCTTTCTTT.

This clonotype was detected ten times or more. This chain joins TRBV7-2 and TRBJ1-2; the D gene is possibly TRBD1 (5 bases). CDR1 SGHTA and CDR2 FQGNSA come from the germline V gene. V lost 3 bases and J lost 4, with 18 bases in between. The CDR3 totals 16 residues. CDR3 sequence: CASSFRQGAISYGYTF. The CDR3 nucleotides are TGTGCCAGCAGCTTCCGGCAGGGCGCGATTAGCTATGGCTACACCTTC.

The sample holds many counts of this clonotype. V usage is TRBV12-3 or TRBV12-4 and J usage is TRBJ2-1; 8 bases match TRBD2. The length of the CDR3 is 13 residues. V shed 5 bases and J 9 bases; nucleotides not matched to a gene: 6. In DNA, the CDR3 is TGTGCCAGCAGTCCGGGACTAGTAGGTGAGCAGTTCTTC. Translation: CASSPGLVGEQFF.

This clonotype was picked up many times. The junction and the germline gene differ at one end; a read error may be behind it. The V gene is TRBV5-1, the J gene TRBJ2-3; possibly TRBD2 for D (6 bases). This CDR3 is 13 amino acids long. In germline, CDR1 is SGHRS, CDR2 YFSETQ. The CDR3 DNA is TGTGCCAGCAGTTTGGGAGGTTCAGATACGCAGTATTTT. Encoded protein: CASSLGGSDTQYF.

This clonotype occurred a few times. The chain has TRBV18 and TRBJ2-7; TRBD1 aligns across 7 bases. Germline V gene lookup returns CDR1 KGHSH and CDR2 LQKENI. Unmatched junction bases numbered 11, after V lost 5 bases and J lost 1 base. CDR3 size: 16 residues. The DNA for the CDR3 is TGTGCCAGCTCATTCTCCGGGACAGCACGTTCCTACGAGCAGTACTTC. This codes for CASSFSGTARSYEQYF.

In its sample, this clonotype was seen a few times. The chain joins TRBV7-6 to TRBJ2-1; TRBD2 aligns across 7 bases. The V segment lost 5 bases and the J segment 5 bases; nucleotides outside the gene matches: 9. Germline CDR1 reads SGHVS; CDR2 reads FNYEAQ. The CDR3 consists of 15 residues. CDR3 in amino acids: CASSHTGGPHNEQFF. Here the CDR3 DNA reads TGTGCCAGCAGCCATACGGGGGGACCCCACAATGAGCAGTTCTTC.

The J gene is TRBJ2-1, the V gene TRBV24-1, with D possibly being TRBD1 or TRBD2 (6 bases each). Trimming stripped 3 bases from V and 3 bases from J, with 11 bases between. The CDR3 has 15 amino acids. Germline V CDR1 and CDR2: KGHDR, SFDVKD. This CDR3 reads CATSDVRDNYNEQFF. CDR3 nucleotides: TGTGCCACCAGTGATGTGCGGGACAACTACAATGAGCAGTTCTTC.